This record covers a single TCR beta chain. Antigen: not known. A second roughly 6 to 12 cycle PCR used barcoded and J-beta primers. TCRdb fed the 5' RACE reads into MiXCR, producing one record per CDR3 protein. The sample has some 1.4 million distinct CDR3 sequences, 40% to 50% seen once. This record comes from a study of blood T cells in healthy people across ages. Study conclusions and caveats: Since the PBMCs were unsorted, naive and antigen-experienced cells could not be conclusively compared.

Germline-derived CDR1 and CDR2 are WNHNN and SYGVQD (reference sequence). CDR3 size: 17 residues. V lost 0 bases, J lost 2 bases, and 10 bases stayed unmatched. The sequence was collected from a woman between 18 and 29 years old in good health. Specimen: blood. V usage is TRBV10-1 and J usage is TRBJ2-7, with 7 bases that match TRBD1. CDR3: CASSESAWTGSTYEQYF. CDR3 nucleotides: TGCGCCAGCAGTGAGTCGGCATGGACAGGATCGACCTACGAGCAGTACTTC.